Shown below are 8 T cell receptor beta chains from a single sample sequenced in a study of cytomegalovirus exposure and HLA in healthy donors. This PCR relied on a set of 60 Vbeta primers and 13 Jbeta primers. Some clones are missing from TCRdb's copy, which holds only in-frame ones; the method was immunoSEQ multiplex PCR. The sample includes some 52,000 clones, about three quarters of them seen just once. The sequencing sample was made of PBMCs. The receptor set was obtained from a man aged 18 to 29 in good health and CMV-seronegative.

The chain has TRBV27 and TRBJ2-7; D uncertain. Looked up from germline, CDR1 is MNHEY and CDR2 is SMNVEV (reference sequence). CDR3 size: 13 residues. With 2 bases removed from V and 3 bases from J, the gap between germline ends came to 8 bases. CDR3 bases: TGTGCCAGCAGTTTACTAACGGGCTACGAGCAGTACTTC. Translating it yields CASSLLTGYEQYF.

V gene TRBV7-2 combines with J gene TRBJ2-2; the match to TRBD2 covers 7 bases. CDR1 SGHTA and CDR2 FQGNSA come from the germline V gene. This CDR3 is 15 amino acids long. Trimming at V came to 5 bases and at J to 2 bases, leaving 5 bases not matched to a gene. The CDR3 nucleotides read TGTGCCAGCAGCATCAGCGGGGCTAACACCGGGGAGCTGTTTTTT. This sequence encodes CASSISGANTGELFF.

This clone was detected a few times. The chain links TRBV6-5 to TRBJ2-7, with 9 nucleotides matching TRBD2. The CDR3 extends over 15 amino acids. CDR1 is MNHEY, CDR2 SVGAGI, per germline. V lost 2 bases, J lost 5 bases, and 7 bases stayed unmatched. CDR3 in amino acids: CASSYADGTSNEQYF. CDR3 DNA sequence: TGTGCCAGCAGTTACGCTGATGGGACTAGCAACGAGCAGTACTTC.

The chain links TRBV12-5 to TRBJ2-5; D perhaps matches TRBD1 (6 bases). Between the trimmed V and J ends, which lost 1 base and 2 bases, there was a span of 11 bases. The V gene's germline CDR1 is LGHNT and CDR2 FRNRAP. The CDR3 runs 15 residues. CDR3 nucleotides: TGTGCTAGTGGTTTGGGGACAGCCCTTCAAGAGACCCAGTACTTC. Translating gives CASGLGTALQETQYF.

CDR3 in DNA: TGCGCCAGCAGCTTGTCACTGGTACAGGGGAATGAAAAACTGTTTTTT. Amino acid sequence: CASSLSLVQGNEKLFF. The chain uses TRBV5-1 and TRBJ1-4; 7 bases line up with TRBD1. V lost 1 base, J lost 5 bases, and 8 bases stayed unmatched. Germline V gene sequence: CDR1 SGHRS, CDR2 YFSETQ. CDR3 size: 16 residues.

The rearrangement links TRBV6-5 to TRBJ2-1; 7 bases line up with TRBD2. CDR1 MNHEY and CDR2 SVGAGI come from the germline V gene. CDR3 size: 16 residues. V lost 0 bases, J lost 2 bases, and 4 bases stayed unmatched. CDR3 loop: CASSYSSLAAYNEQFF. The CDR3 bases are TGTGCCAGCAGTTACTCGTCCCTAGCGGCCTACAATGAGCAGTTCTTC.

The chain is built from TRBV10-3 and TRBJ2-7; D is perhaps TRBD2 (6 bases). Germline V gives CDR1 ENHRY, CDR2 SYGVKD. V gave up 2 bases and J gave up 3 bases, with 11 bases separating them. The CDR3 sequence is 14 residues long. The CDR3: CAISETSLVYEQYF. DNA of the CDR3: TGTGCCATCAGTGAGACTAGCCTTGTCTACGAGCAGTACTTC.

CDR3 region: CSVTYPAREGEKLFF. The CDR3 DNA reads as TGCAGCGTAACTTACCCGGCTCGAGAGGGTGAAAAACTGTTTTTT. J is TRBJ1-4 and V is TRBV29-1; D remains unclear. Per the germline V gene, CDR1 is SQVTM and CDR2 is ANQGSEA. The CDR3 is 15 residues long. The germline V and J ends were trimmed by 6 bases and 7 bases, with 21 bases remaining between them.